The 25 T cell receptor beta chains below were found in one sample sequenced in a study of T cell repertoires in cytomegalovirus infection (dated by TCRdb to about 2019). These reads were obtained on an Illumina HiSeq 1500. The public reads were quality trimmed at Q25 with fastp and then assembled into clones with MiXCR by TCRdb, keeping productive beta chains. Rows with one shared CDR3 protein collapse into an entry with the most common genes and DNA. The table for this sample lists about 240,000 distinct CDR3 sequences; 9% to 15% of them were counted only once. Of the sample, around 1.6% is held by the ten largest clones. The sample was PBMCs. The receptors stem from a human donor in good health (CMV status not recorded). Some clones in this sample may be carry-over from other donors' samples.

This clonotype was seen many times. The chain employs TRBV12-3 or TRBV12-4 and TRBJ2-7, with 10 nucleotides matching TRBD2. The CDR3 consists of 17 residues. Losses at the gene ends were 4 bases for V and 4 bases for J; bases not matched to a gene: 13. In DNA, the CDR3 is TGTGCCAGCAGTTCAGACCGATCACTAGCGGGAAATTACGAGCAGTACTTC. Protein: CASSSDRSLAGNYEQYF.

The V call is TRBV30, the J call TRBJ2-7; D may be TRBD1 (6 bases). This CDR3 is 13 amino acids long. Germline lookup yields CDR1 GTSNPN and CDR2 SVGIG (reference sequence). Trimming took off 4 bases at V and 2 bases at J, with 12 bases between the two ends. CDR3 sequence: CAWTRGVAYEQYF. The CDR3 nucleotides are TGTGCCTGGACCAGGGGCGTAGCCTACGAGCAGTACTTC.

The chain has TRBV20-1 and TRBJ2-1; TRBD2 agrees at 14 bases. Germline assignment: CDR1 DFQATT and CDR2 SNEGSKA (reference sequence). This CDR3 has 15 amino acids. V was clipped by 6 bases and J by 4 bases; unmatched bases: 5. In DNA, the CDR3 is TGCAGTGCGGAGGGACTAGCGGGGGTTTACAATGAGCAGTTCTTC. Its translation: CSAEGLAGVYNEQFF.

This clonotype was counted only a few times. V gene TRBV28 combines with J gene TRBJ2-7; D is uncertain. The length of the CDR3 is 14 residues. Germline V lookup: CDR1 MDHEN, CDR2 SYDVKM. Between the trimmed V and J ends, which lost 3 bases and 6 bases, there was a span of 15 bases. CDR3: CASSLKPLTGEQYF. CDR3 sequence (DNA): TGTGCCAGCAGTTTGAAACCTTTAACTGGCGAGCAGTACTTC.

The chain carries TRBV4-3 and TRBJ2-7, with D uncertain. This CDR3 is built from 13 residues. Germline V gene lookup returns CDR1 LGHNA and CDR2 YSLEER. Trimming removed 0 bases at V and 6 bases at J, with 9 bases between. The CDR3 nucleotides read TGCGCCAGCAGCCAAGATGGGGTCCGCGAGCAGTACTTC. Protein: CASSQDGVREQYF.

This clonotype was observed at least ten times. The genes are TRBV6-1 and TRBJ1-4; 7 positions match TRBD1. Germline V gives CDR1 MNHNS, CDR2 SASEGT. The CDR3 spans 14 residues. Losses at the gene ends were 6 bases for V and 5 bases for J; bases not matched to a gene: 6. The DNA for the CDR3 is TGTGCCAGCAGGGGAGGACAGGACAATGAAAAACTGTTTTTT. It codes for CASRGGQDNEKLFF.

The table lists this clonotype with many counts. The J gene is TRBJ2-5, the V gene TRBV19, with no clear D. With 3 bases removed from V and 1 base from J, the gap between germline ends came to 6 bases. The germline V gene has CDR1 LNHDA and CDR2 SQIVND (reference sequence). The CDR3 runs 13 residues. In DNA, the CDR3 is TGTGCCAGTAGTATTGGGCCCCAAGAGACCCAGTACTTC. This translates into CASSIGPQETQYF.

Only a few counts were recorded for this clonotype. This rearrangement joins TRBV25-1 to TRBJ2-5; the D is unclear. CDR1 and CDR2 (germline): MGHDK, SYGVNS. Deletions cut 0 bases from V and 1 base from J, with 9 bases between. This CDR3 contains 15 residues. The CDR3 protein is CASSEYNPIQETQYF. CDR3 nucleotides: TGTGCCAGCAGTGAATATAACCCCATCCAAGAGACCCAGTACTTC. Combining the CDR3 with reference TRBV25-1 and TRBJ2-5 gives the whole variable domain EADIYQTPRYLVIGTGKKITLECSQTMGHDKMYWYQQDPGMELHLIHYSYGVNSTEKGDLSSESTVSRIRTEHFPLTLESARPSHTSQYLCASSEYNPIQETQYFGPGTRLLVL.

This clonotype was seen a few times. The chain has TRBV12-3 or TRBV12-4 and TRBJ2-2; D not certain. This CDR3 has 11 amino acids. Trimming left V 9 bases short and J 4 bases short, with 6 bases between. The DNA for the CDR3 is TGTGCCAGTGGTAGCACCGGGGAGCTGTTTTTT. Translation gives CASGSTGELFF.

This clonotype appeared many times. The V and J genes are TRBV25-1 and TRBJ1-6, with TRBD1 as a possible D gene (5 bases). The CDR3 covers 14 residues. Trimming took 6 bases from V and 4 from J, leaving 10 bases between them. Germline CDR1 reads MGHDK; CDR2 reads SYGVNS. The CDR3 loop reads CASRDKGYNSPLHF. CDR3 nucleotide sequence: TGTGCCAGCAGGGACAAGGGGTATAATTCACCCCTCCACTTT.

The sample holds many counts of this clonotype. This chain connects TRBV7-2 to TRBJ2-7; no clear D gene. V dropped 3 bases and J dropped 1 base, with 7 bases sitting between them. The germline V gene encodes CDR1 SGHTA and CDR2 FQGNSA. The length of the CDR3 is 13 residues. The CDR3 loop reads CASSFGQSYEQYF. DNA of the CDR3: TGTGCCAGCAGCTTCGGGCAGTCCTACGAGCAGTACTTC. The full variable domain, rest sourced from reference TRBV7-2 and TRBJ2-7, is GAGVSQSPSNKVTEKGKDVELRCDPISGHTALYWYRQSLGQGLEFLIYFQGNSAPDKSGLPSDRFSAERTGGSVSTLTIQRTQQEDSAVYLCASSFGQSYEQYFGPGTRLTVT.

This clonotype was recorded many times. The V gene is TRBV7-2, the J gene TRBJ1-5; no definite D call. The CDR3 covers 12 residues. Looked up from germline, CDR1 is SGHTA and CDR2 is FQGNSA. Trimming took off 2 bases at V and 4 bases at J, with 3 bases between the two ends. CDR3 bases: TGTGCCAGCAGCTTAACTAATCAGCCCCAGCATTTT. Amino acid sequence: CASSLTNQPQHF.

This clonotype has at least ten counts. The CDR3 sequence: CASSMTDEQFF. DNA for the CDR3: TGTGCCAGTAGTATGACGGATGAGCAGTTCTTC. This chain connects TRBV19 to TRBJ2-1, with D uncertain. Looked up from germline, CDR1 is LNHDA and CDR2 is SQIVND (reference sequence). Trimming took off 3 bases at V and 8 bases at J, with 5 bases between the two ends. The CDR3 loop spans 11 amino acids.

In this sample, this clonotype turned up a few times. The rearrangement joins TRBV28 to TRBJ2-3, with 7 bases identical to TRBD2. CDR1 MDHEN and CDR2 SYDVKM come from the germline V gene. The V segment lost 6 bases and the J segment 0 bases; nucleotides outside the gene matches: 6. The CDR3 length is 15 residues. The CDR3 nucleotides read TGTGCCAGCAGCCGGACTAGTTTAAGCACAGATACGCAGTATTTT. This sequence encodes CASSRTSLSTDTQYF.

V and J are TRBV11-2 and TRBJ2-5; 10 bases map to TRBD1. Trimming at V came to 2 bases and at J to 2 bases, leaving 5 bases not matched to a gene. This CDR3 has 16 amino acids. The germline gives CDR1 SGHAT, CDR2 FQNNGV. The CDR3 coding sequence is TGTGCCAGCAGCTTAAGGGGGGGACAGGGGCAAGAGACCCAGTACTTC. It translates to CASSLRGGQGQETQYF.

This clonotype has at least ten counts. V usage is TRBV28 and J usage is TRBJ1-3; no clear D gene. The CDR3 is 15 amino acids. Germline CDR1 reads MDHEN; CDR2 reads SYDVKM. V lost 2 bases, J lost 0 bases, and 8 bases lay in between. Here the CDR3 reads CASSLVQLSGNTIYF. The CDR3 coding sequence is TGTGCCAGCAGTTTAGTACAGCTCTCTGGAAACACCATATATTTT.

The CDR3 reads CASATGKHYEQYF. The CDR3 region has the DNA TGTGCCAGCGCGACAGGGAAACACTACGAGCAGTACTTC. V usage is TRBV12-3 or TRBV12-4 and J usage is TRBJ2-7; 7 bases agree with TRBD1. The V and J ends lost 8 bases and 3 bases, in that order; junction bases with no gene match: 7. The CDR3 runs to 13 residues.

This clonotype was recorded many times. The chain has TRBV7-2 and TRBJ2-7; TRBD1 matches at 9 bases. With V trimmed by 5 bases and J by 9 bases, 8 bases remained unmatched. The germline V gene has CDR1 SGHTA and CDR2 FQGNSA. This CDR3 has 13 residues. The CDR3 is CASSRDRVAGQYF. The DNA of the CDR3 is TGTGCCAGCAGCCGGGACAGGGTCGCTGGGCAGTACTTC.

This clonotype came up many times. This sequence joins TRBV7-2 and TRBJ2-5; D remains unclear. The CDR3 extends over 11 amino acids. Trimming removed 5 bases from V and 4 bases from J, with 5 bases in between. Per germline, CDR1 SGHTA and CDR2 FQGNSA. The CDR3 spells CASSARETQYF. The CDR3, as DNA: TGTGCCAGCAGCGCCCGAGAGACCCAGTACTTC.

This clonotype turned up a few times. The chain combines TRBV3-1 with TRBJ2-3; unclear D gene. Germline V gene lookup returns CDR1 LGHDT and CDR2 YNNKEL (reference sequence). This CDR3 region has 16 residues. V was cut by 1 base and J by 6 bases, with 17 bases left in between. The CDR3 DNA is TGTGCCAGCAGCCAAGGTGCAAGCGAAGGGATGGATACGCAGTATTTT. Its protein product is CASSQGASEGMDTQYF.

This clonotype was found a few times. The J gene is TRBJ1-1, the V gene TRBV19; no clear D gene. Trimming took off 5 bases at V and 8 bases at J, with 18 bases between the two ends. The CDR3 length is 14 residues. From germline, CDR1 is LNHDA and CDR2 SQIVND (reference sequence). The DNA for the CDR3 is TGTGCCAGTAGTGCCCTCACAGACCTGACGGAAGCTTTCTTT. Translated: CASSALTDLTEAFF.

This clonotype has a handful of counts. This chain uses TRBV20-1 with TRBJ1-5; no clear D. The CDR3 consists of 14 residues. Trimming pared 2 bases from V and 4 bases from J, leaving 12 bases between. Germline CDR1 reads DFQATT; CDR2 reads SNEGSKA (reference sequence). CDR3 loop: CSARQKAGNQPQHF. CDR3 DNA: TGCAGTGCTAGACAGAAGGCGGGGAATCAGCCCCAGCATTTT.

Only a few counts were recorded for this clonotype. V is TRBV7-6 and J is TRBJ2-5, with TRBD1 as a possible D gene (5 bases). V lost 1 base and J lost 2, with 14 bases in between. CDR1 is SGHVS and CDR2 is FNYEAQ in the germline V gene. CDR3 length: 16 residues. This chain's CDR3 is CASSLGGRAGQETQYF. DNA for the CDR3: TGTGCCAGCAGCTTAGGGGGTCGGGCAGGGCAAGAGACCCAGTACTTC.

This clonotype was found a few times. The chain uses TRBV20-1 and TRBJ2-7, with 11 bases identical to TRBD1. The CDR3 consists of 14 residues. Germline V lookup: CDR1 DFQATT, CDR2 SNEGSKA (reference sequence). The junction had 7 bases not matched to a gene; V was cut back by 3 bases and J by 6 bases. DNA for the CDR3: TGCAGTGCTAGGGGGACAGGGGGTTTCGGCGAGCAGTACTTC. Translating gives CSARGTGGFGEQYF.

The CDR3 is CASSGQFEAFF. CDR3 DNA: TGTGCCAGCAGCGGACAGTTTGAAGCTTTCTTT. The V gene is TRBV7-9, the J gene TRBJ1-1; D perhaps matches TRBD1 (6 bases). Germline CDR1 reads SEHNR; CDR2 reads FQNEAQ (reference sequence). The CDR3 totals 11 residues. Deletions cut 5 bases from V and 7 bases from J, with 8 bases between.